Here is one T cell receptor (beta chain) with its context. The antigen remains unidentified. The CDR3 totals 16 residues. V was pared by 4 bases and J by 0 bases, with 11 bases between. The germline V gene has CDR1 SGHDT and CDR2 YYEEEE. MiXCR, run by TCRdb on the 5' RACE reads, gives a single entry per CDR3 protein. This table has tens of thousands of distinct CDR3 sequences, under 9.5% appearing once. The data stem from a study of T cells after yellow fever vaccination. General study points: Any FACS-sorted repertoire could hold abundant clonotypes that contaminate it from the bulk population. The secondary response was weaker but peaked faster, day 5 versus 15.

The chain combines TRBV5-6 with TRBJ2-6; D uncertain. The sample consisted of CD8+ T cells sorted from PBMCs, taken roughly 10 days after the first yellow fever vaccination. This receptor was identified in a man aged 18-30 years who received the YFV17D yellow fever vaccine. This CDR3 reads CASSPSSLSGANVLTF. The CDR3 DNA reads as TGTGCCAGCAGCCCCTCGTCGCTCTCTGGGGCCAACGTCCTGACTTTC.